This passage covers 5 T cell receptor beta chains from one sample sequenced in a study of neoadjuvant anti-PD-1 for oral cavity cancer. Clones were read by immunoSEQ multiplex PCR, and TCRdb kept only the in-frame ones, dropping some. Here the sample spans about 16,000 clones, 55% to 70% being singletons. Sequencing used PBMCs, obtained before nivolumab (anti-PD-1) treatment. All receptors derive from a person between 40 and 79 years old with oral cavity squamous cell carcinoma.

This sequence joins TRBV10-3 and TRBJ2-7, with D uncertain. This CDR3 is 15 amino acids long. CDR1 and CDR2 from the germline V gene are ENHRY and SYGVKD. V was trimmed by 2 bases and J by 3 bases, leaving 14 bases between them. CDR3 DNA: TGTGCCATCAGTGAGGGTGTGCGGAAGGGCTACGAGCAGTACTTC. The encoded protein is CAISEGVRKGYEQYF.

This clone has just a few counts. This sequence joins TRBV2 and TRBJ2-2; D possibly matches TRBD1 or TRBD2 (5 bases each). Deletions cut 5 bases from V and 0 bases from J, with 25 bases between. This CDR3 is built from 20 residues. The germline V gene has CDR1 SNHLY and CDR2 FYNNEI. The CDR3 sequence: CASSPYGLMGETANTGELFF. The CDR3 DNA is TGTGCCAGCAGTCCCTACGGCCTGATGGGGGAGACCGCGAACACCGGGGAGCTGTTTTTT.

V usage is TRBV19 and J usage is TRBJ1-5; TRBD1 matches at 8 bases. The CDR3 length is 15 residues. Losses at the gene ends were 4 bases for V and 5 bases for J; bases not matched to a gene: 7. Germline V gene data show CDR1 as LNHDA and CDR2 as SQIVND (reference sequence). The CDR3 loop reads CASSTGQGIHQPQHF. Written as DNA, the CDR3 is TGTGCCAGTAGTACCGGACAGGGTATCCATCAGCCCCAGCATTTT. The full variable domain, in which reference TRBV19 and TRBJ1-5 provide the parts outside the CDR3, is DGGITQSPKYLFRKEGQNVTLSCEQNLNHDAMYWYRQDPGQGLRLIYYSQIVNDFQKGDIAEGYSVSREKKESFPLTVTSAQKNPTAFYLCASSTGQGIHQPQHFGDGTRLSIL.

The rearrangement uses TRBV29-1 and TRBJ2-1; 10 positions agree with TRBD2. The V segment lost 7 bases and the J segment 6 bases; nucleotides outside the gene matches: 9. CDR3 size: 14 residues. Per germline, CDR1 SQVTM and CDR2 ANQGSEA. The CDR3 protein is CSASRASGSNEQFF. CDR3 nucleotides: TGCAGCGCTTCCCGAGCTAGCGGGAGCAATGAGCAGTTCTTC.

V and J are TRBV29-1 and TRBJ2-3, with 8 bases identical to TRBD2. The CDR3 covers 14 residues. Germline values: CDR1 SQVTM, CDR2 ANQGSEA. V dropped 3 bases and J dropped 4; count of bases not matched to a gene: 6. CDR3 coding DNA: TGCAGCGTTGACAGCGGGAGTGGGCCAGATACGCAGTATTTT. This gives the protein CSVDSGSGPDTQYF.